This TCR beta chain was captured by sequencing in a study of cytomegalovirus exposure and HLA in healthy donors. Study results and caveats: Some TCR beta chains (roughly 160 of them) were listed as cytomegalovirus-associated. The authors assumed roughly uniform sequencing depth across donors for presence/absence analyses.

Germline CDR1 SGHRS, CDR2 YFSETQ. There are 15 residues in the CDR3. Trimming cost V 1 base and J 4 bases; bases outside gene matches: 6. Use of 60 Vbeta and 13 Jbeta primers characterized the PCR. Here immunoSEQ multiplex PCR was the method, and the copy in TCRdb shows in-frame clones only, minus some. This table holds 150,000 to 200,000 clones, 75% to 80% found once. To note about this clone: Its target is unknown.

The material sequenced was PBMCs. The clonotype comes from a man aged 35 to 55 in good health and CMV-seropositive. The chain employs TRBV5-1 and TRBJ2-5; TRBD1 aligns across 8 bases. CDR3 region: CASSLSGGGGETQYF. CDR3 DNA sequence: TGCGCCAGCAGCTTGTCAGGGGGCGGAGGAGAGACCCAGTACTTC.